The 22 T cell receptor beta chains in this list originate from one sample, sequenced in a study of T cell responses to AZD1222 COVID-19 vaccine. Clones were sequenced by immunoSEQ multiplex PCR, and TCRdb holds only the in-frame ones, with some missing. The sample contains 150,000 or so clones, roughly nine tenths of which appear only once. Sequenced here: peripheral blood, sampled on day 0 of AZD1222 vaccination. These receptors came from an adult in good health.

The V gene is TRBV5-1, the J gene TRBJ2-1, with 11 positions matching TRBD2. With V trimmed by 0 bases and J by 15 bases, 11 bases remained unmatched. Germline V gene lookup returns CDR1 SGHRS and CDR2 YFSETQ. The CDR3 sequence is 15 residues long. The CDR3 is CASSLAGLAGRRGFF. In nucleotides, the CDR3 is TGCGCCAGCAGCTTGGCCGGACTAGCGGGTCGCAGGGGGTTCTTC.

The chain is built from TRBV7-2 and TRBJ2-7; D uncertain. Germline CDR1 and CDR2: SGHTA and FQGNSA. Trimming shortened V by 5 bases and J by 0 bases, and 17 bases separated the two germline ends. The CDR3 spans 16 residues. Here the CDR3 reads CASSQRLARLSYEQYF. The CDR3 region has the DNA TGTGCCAGCAGCCAGAGGTTGGCTAGACTCTCCTACGAGCAGTACTTC.

In regard to this clone: The same CDR3 is also encoded by other DNA sequences in this sample. The CDR3 nucleotides are TGTGCCACCAGTGATCTCGGTCAGCCCCAGCATTTT. This encodes CATSDLGQPQHF. The gene calls are TRBV24-1 and TRBJ1-5; no clear D gene. CDR3 length: 12 amino acids. CDR1 KGHDR and CDR2 SFDVKD come from the germline V gene. Trimming removed 3 bases from V and 6 bases from J, with 5 bases in between.

This clone has a single count. The CDR3 bases are TGTGCCACCAGTGATTTACGAGCGGGATCCTACAATGAGCAGTTCTTC. It is translated as CATSDLRAGSYNEQFF. The chain links TRBV24-1 to TRBJ2-1; TRBD2 matches 7 bases. V dropped 1 base and J dropped 1; count of bases not matched to a gene: 3. This CDR3 is built from 16 residues. CDR1 is KGHDR, CDR2 SFDVKD, per germline.

CDR3 in amino acids: CASSDRRALFGEKLFF. The DNA of the CDR3 is TGTGCCAGCAGTGATCGGAGGGCCTTGTTTGGAGAAAAACTGTTTTTT. This sequence joins TRBV25-1 and TRBJ1-4; D unresolved. The CDR3 runs 16 residues. Germline V lookup: CDR1 MGHDK, CDR2 SYGVNS. V was trimmed by 3 bases and J by 8 bases, leaving 19 bases between them. Variable domain in full (rest from reference TRBV25-1 and TRBJ1-4): EADIYQTPRYLVIGTGKKITLECSQTMGHDKMYWYQQDPGMELHLIHYSYGVNSTEKGDLSSESTVSRIRTEHFPLTLESARPSHTSQYLCASSDRRALFGEKLFFGSGTQLSVL.

The chain recombines TRBV6-5 with TRBJ2-7; D may be TRBD1 (5 bases). Germline CDR1 and CDR2: MNHEY and SVGAGI. Trimming removed 6 bases from V and 4 bases from J, with 16 bases in between. The CDR3 is 14 amino acids. CDR3 protein: CASSARVGSYEQYF. CDR3 sequence (DNA): TGTGCCAGCAGCGCCAGGGTAGGTTCGTACGAGCAGTACTTC.

V usage is TRBV4-1 and J usage is TRBJ2-4; TRBD1 is a possible D gene (5 bases). The germline V gene encodes CDR1 MGHRA and CDR2 YSYEKL. The CDR3 length is 15 residues. V lost 0 bases to trimming and J lost 10 bases, with 16 bases between them. The CDR3 bases are TGCGCCAGCAGCCAAGATTCAGGGCTGATGGGGATTCAGTACTTC. This encodes CASSQDSGLMGIQYF.

J is TRBJ2-7 and V is TRBV6-6; 9 bases align to TRBD1. Per germline, CDR1 MNHNY and CDR2 SVGAGI (reference sequence). V lost 2 bases and J lost 3; bases outside the gene matches: 5. The CDR3 has 15 amino acids. The DNA of the CDR3 is TGTGCCAGCAGTTACCGGAAGGGACAGGGCTACGAGCAGTACTTC. Translating gives CASSYRKGQGYEQYF.

The chain carries TRBV24-1 and TRBJ2-7; maybe TRBD1 (6 bases). The CDR3 sequence is 11 residues long. The germline V gene encodes CDR1 KGHDR and CDR2 SFDVKD. The ends were cut back, 10 bases at V and 5 bases at J, with 11 bases in the middle. Here the CDR3 reads CATGRGNEQYF. CDR3 nucleotide sequence: TGTGCCACGGGCAGGGGAAACGAGCAGTACTTC.

This clone was counted once. The rearrangement uses TRBV27 and TRBJ2-6, with a weak D call TRBD2 (5 bases). V lost 2 bases to trimming and J lost 2 bases, with 7 bases between them. The CDR3 is 15 residues long. Germline V gene lookup returns CDR1 MNHEY and CDR2 SMNVEV (reference sequence). In nucleotides, the CDR3 is TGTGCCAGCAGTTTAACCGGGACTGGGGCCAACGTCCTGACTTTC. Amino acids: CASSLTGTGANVLTF.

This chain uses TRBV10-2 with TRBJ2-3, with D perhaps TRBD1 (5 bases). Germline CDR1 and CDR2: WSHSY and SAAADI. The CDR3 has 16 amino acids. The V gene lost 3 bases and the J gene lost 0 bases, with 13 bases spanning the gap. The CDR3 DNA reads as TGCGCCAGCAGTGACGCTAGGACACTCAGCACAGATACGCAGTATTTT. Its translation: CASSDARTLSTDTQYF.

The chain links TRBV7-9 to TRBJ2-7, with 7 bases identical to TRBD1. Germline CDR1 SEHNR, CDR2 FQNEAQ (reference sequence). This CDR3 region has 15 residues. V lost 5 bases and J lost 4; bases outside the gene matches: 11. In DNA, the CDR3 is TGTGCCAGCAGCCATACGGGACAGACTCTATACGAGCAGTACTTC. Residues: CASSHTGQTLYEQYF.

The chain uses TRBV2 and TRBJ1-1, with 8 bases that match TRBD1. The CDR3 covers 14 residues. The germline CDR1 and CDR2 sequences are SNHLY and FYNNEI. The J segment lost 8 bases and the V segment lost 2 bases, leaving 7 bases of the junction unmatched. This chain's CDR3 is CASSERTGKFEAFF. In DNA, the CDR3 is TGTGCCAGCAGTGAAAGGACAGGGAAGTTCGAAGCTTTCTTT.

The chain uses TRBV14 and TRBJ2-7; D remains unclear. Trimming removed 1 base from V and 6 bases from J, with 10 bases in between. The CDR3 covers 13 residues. From germline, CDR1 is SGHDN and CDR2 FVKESK. CDR3 sequence: CASSQVLLSEQYF. The CDR3 DNA reads as TGTGCCAGCAGCCAAGTCCTATTATCCGAGCAGTACTTC.

The DNA of the CDR3 is TGTGCCAGCAGGCGTCGGGCCAACTCCTACGAGCAGTACTTC. Protein: CASRRRANSYEQYF. V is TRBV5-6 and J is TRBJ2-7; D uncertain. The CDR3 has 14 amino acids. Germline loops: CDR1 SGHDT, CDR2 YYEEEE. V lost 5 bases, J lost 0 bases, and 12 bases lay in between. The entire variable domain, with the rest obtained from reference TRBV5-6 and TRBJ2-7, is as follows: DAGVTQSPTHLIKTRGQQVTLRCSPKSGHDTVSWYQQALGQGPQFIFQYYEEEERQRGNFPDRFSGHQFPNYSSELNVNALLLGDSALYLCASRRRANSYEQYFGPGTRLTVT.

This clone was observed a single time. The chain links TRBV6-2 or TRBV6-3 to TRBJ1-2, with D perhaps TRBD1 (5 bases). This CDR3 comprises 16 residues. Germline values: CDR1 MNHEY, CDR2 SVGEGT. Deletions cut 0 bases from V and 5 bases from J, with 16 bases between. The DNA of the CDR3 is TGTGCCAGCAGTTACTCGACGGGACGGAGCAAATATGGCTACACCTTC. Translated, it gives CASSYSTGRSKYGYTF.

The CDR3 here is CASSLGGQGDQPQHF. The CDR3 DNA is TGCGCCAGCAGCTTGGGGGGACAGGGGGATCAGCCCCAGCATTTT. The chain combines TRBV5-1 with TRBJ1-5, with 11 bases aligning to TRBD1. V dropped 0 bases and J dropped 5; count of bases not matched to a gene: 1. Per the germline V gene, CDR1 is SGHRS and CDR2 is YFSETQ. CDR3 length equals 15 residues.

The genes are TRBV12-3 or TRBV12-4 and TRBJ2-1, with 7 nucleotides matching TRBD1. The CDR3 totals 13 residues. V was pared by 7 bases and J by 8 bases, with 8 bases of the junction left unmatched. The CDR3 reads CASTFDRDHEQFF. The CDR3 region has the DNA TGTGCCAGCACCTTTGACAGGGATCATGAGCAGTTCTTC.

V and J are TRBV5-4 and TRBJ2-7; 11 bases match TRBD1. Trimming took 3 bases from V and 5 from J; bases not matched to a gene: 16. The CDR3 is 18 residues long. CDR1 and CDR2 from the germline V gene are SGHNT and YYREEE (reference sequence). The CDR3, as DNA: TGTGCCAGCAGCTCCCGTAGGTTTAGGACAGGGGGCTTCGACGAGCAGTACTTC. Its protein is CASSSRRFRTGGFDEQYF.

The table lists this clone with a count of one. The chain uses TRBV6-5 and TRBJ1-2; possible D gene TRBD1, 5 bases. Germline-derived CDR1 and CDR2 are MNHEY and SVGAGI. Trimming pared 7 bases from V and 5 bases from J, leaving 20 bases between. The CDR3 runs to 15 residues. This chain's CDR3 is CASTKDRHIPYGYTF. The CDR3 coding sequence is TGTGCCAGCACGAAAGACAGACACATCCCTTATGGCTACACCTTC.

The rearrangement links TRBV11-2 to TRBJ1-5, with 8 positions matching TRBD1. V was clipped by 3 bases and J by 3 bases; unmatched bases: 10. The germline gives CDR1 SGHAT, CDR2 FQNNGV. CDR3 length: 17 amino acids. The CDR3 reads CASSLVRRTGNNQPQHF. DNA of the CDR3: TGTGCCAGCAGCTTGGTCCGACGGACAGGGAACAATCAGCCCCAGCATTTT.

The chain employs TRBV28 and TRBJ1-1; no clear D. CDR1 and CDR2 from the germline V gene are MDHEN and SYDVKM. This CDR3 comprises 14 residues. V lost 7 bases to trimming and J lost 5 bases, with 17 bases between them. In DNA form, the CDR3 reads TGTGCCAGCACTCCCGGAGGGCGTAGGACTGAAGCTTTCTTT. This codes for CASTPGGRRTEAFF.